A single sample gave rise to the 15 T cell receptor beta chains below, sequenced in a study of PD-1 blockade in classical Hodgkin lymphoma. Time point noted: newly diagnosed, previously untreated cHL patient sample. The authors purified CD4+ T cells from thawed PBMCs by magnetic negative selection. Some clones are missing from TCRdb's copy, which holds only in-frame ones; the method was immunoSEQ multiplex PCR. Altogether more than 25,000 clones are present, roughly nine tenths being singletons, with the ten largest covering about 0.37%. Sequenced: CD4+ T cells from blood. The source of these receptors is a human donor with classical Hodgkin lymphoma.

The rearrangement joins TRBV28 to TRBJ1-1; 7 bases are shared with TRBD1. V gave up 8 bases and J gave up 1 base; unmatched junction bases: 10. Germline V gene lookup returns CDR1 MDHEN and CDR2 SYDVKM. The CDR3 spans 15 residues. CDR3 nucleotide sequence: TGTGCCAGCGCTTTAGTCAGACAGGGGAACACTGAAGCTTTCTTT. Its protein product is CASALVRQGNTEAFF.

The rearrangement uses TRBV10-3 and TRBJ1-1, with 7 bases fitting TRBD1. The CDR3 has 14 amino acids. J was trimmed by 0 bases and V by 8 bases; bases with no gene match: 6. Germline loops: CDR1 ENHRY, CDR2 SYGVKD. The CDR3 DNA reads TGTGCCATCGGAGGACAGGCGATGAACACTGAAGCTTTCTTT. It codes for CAIGGQAMNTEAFF.

CDR3 sequence (DNA): TGTGCCAGTAGTGGATTTGTGGGAGGTACCGGGGAGCTGTTTTTT. Protein sequence: CASSGFVGGTGELFF. The chain employs TRBV19 and TRBJ2-2, with D perhaps matching TRBD2 (6 bases). In germline, CDR1 is LNHDA, CDR2 SQIVND (reference sequence). Trimming pared 5 bases from V and 5 bases from J, leaving 15 bases between. The CDR3 sequence is 15 residues long.

This chain links TRBV7-8 with TRBJ2-7; D is unresolved. V was pared by 2 bases and J by 6 bases, with 11 bases between. Germline V gene sequence: CDR1 SGHVS, CDR2 FQNEAQ. The CDR3 covers 13 residues. CDR3 coding DNA: TGTGCCAGCAGCTTAAGCAGGTCTGGCGAGCAGTACTTC. Its protein is CASSLSRSGEQYF.

The gene calls are TRBV19 and TRBJ2-1, with D possibly matching TRBD2 (6 bases). Deletions cut 3 bases from V and 3 bases from J, with 12 bases between. The CDR3 is 15 residues long. CDR1 and CDR2 (germline): LNHDA, SQIVND (reference sequence). The CDR3 sequence: CASSIYGTFYNEQFF. In DNA form, the CDR3 reads TGTGCCAGTAGTATTTACGGGACTTTCTACAATGAGCAGTTCTTC.

The gene calls are TRBV28 and TRBJ1-4; 7 nucleotides align to TRBD1. V lost 6 bases to trimming and J lost 6 bases; unmatched junction nucleotides: 10. The germline gives CDR1 MDHEN, CDR2 SYDVKM. The CDR3 loop spans 15 amino acids. The CDR3 sequence is CASRSIRGYDEKLFF. The DNA of the CDR3 is TGTGCCAGCAGATCCATCAGGGGGTACGATGAAAAACTGTTTTTT.

The J gene is TRBJ2-3, the V gene TRBV10-3, with a tentative D call TRBD2 (6 bases). The CDR3 is 13 amino acids. V was clipped by 6 bases and J by 6 bases, with 13 bases between them. CDR1 and CDR2 (germline): ENHRY, SYGVKD. CDR3 sequence reads: CAISGLNFDTQYF. The DNA for the CDR3 is TGTGCCATCAGCGGACTAAATTTCGATACGCAGTATTTT.

The V and J genes are TRBV5-1 and TRBJ2-7; D may be TRBD1 (6 bases). Trimming pared 3 bases from V and 0 bases from J, leaving 10 bases between. The germline CDR1 and CDR2 sequences are SGHRS and YFSETQ. This CDR3 is built from 14 residues. This CDR3 reads CASSSQGGSYEQYF. The CDR3 DNA reads TGCGCCAGCAGCTCACAGGGTGGCTCCTACGAGCAGTACTTC.

This sequence joins TRBV27 and TRBJ2-4; D remains unclear. The germline gives CDR1 MNHEY, CDR2 SMNVEV (reference sequence). Trimming shortened V by 0 bases and J by 2 bases, and 17 bases separated the two germline ends. This CDR3 spans 18 amino acids. This CDR3 reads CASSLSTTKDATKNIQYF. The CDR3 region has the DNA TGTGCCAGCAGTTTATCAACTACGAAGGACGCGACCAAAAACATTCAGTACTTC.

This chain uses TRBV5-1 with TRBJ2-7; 8 positions match TRBD2. CDR3 length equals 17 residues. With 0 bases clipped from V and 1 base from J, the junction kept 9 bases outside the gene matches. The V gene's germline CDR1 is SGHRS and CDR2 YFSETQ. CDR3 in DNA: TGCGCCAGCAGCTTGGGGGCATTAGCGGGAAGATCCTACGAGCAGTACTTC. Encoded protein: CASSLGALAGRSYEQYF.

This clone was counted only a few times. The CDR3 sequence is CASSLTLYNEQFF. The CDR3 DNA follows: TGTGCCAGCAGCTTAACCCTCTACAATGAGCAGTTCTTC. The chain has TRBV11-2 and TRBJ2-1; D is ambiguous. Germline V gene lookup returns CDR1 SGHAT and CDR2 FQNNGV. This CDR3 spans 13 amino acids. The germline V and J ends were trimmed by 2 bases and 3 bases, with 5 bases remaining between them.

The CDR3 region is CASSFQGAPLETQYF. DNA of the CDR3: TGTGCCAGCAGTTTTCAGGGAGCCCCTCTGGAGACCCAGTACTTC. The chain couples TRBV28 to TRBJ2-5; D tentatively reads TRBD1 or TRBD2 (5 bases each). The CDR3 runs 15 residues. The V gene lost 3 bases and the J gene lost 5 bases, with 16 bases spanning the gap. CDR1 and CDR2 from the germline V gene are MDHEN and SYDVKM.

This clone occurred once. The chain uses TRBV18 and TRBJ2-7; D is uncertain. Trimming cost V 5 bases and J 5 bases, with 19 bases left between them. Per germline, CDR1 KGHSH and CDR2 LQKENI. This CDR3 is 15 amino acids long. The DNA of the CDR3 is TGTGCCAGCTCAATTGTGGTGACCGCCAGCAACGAGCAGTACTTC. Its translation: CASSIVVTASNEQYF.

The CDR3 here is CASSFPAGGPFF. CDR3 DNA sequence: TGTGCCAGCAGCTTTCCGGCGGGAGGGCCGTTCTTC. This chain links TRBV7-2 with TRBJ2-1; TRBD2 aligns across 9 bases. Per the germline V gene, CDR1 is SGHTA and CDR2 is FQGNSA. Losses at the gene ends were 3 bases for V and 15 bases for J; bases not matched to a gene: 6. The CDR3 extends over 12 amino acids.

This chain joins TRBV19 and TRBJ2-3; D is uncertain. CDR1 and CDR2 (germline): LNHDA, SQIVND (reference sequence). The CDR3 is 15 residues long. V was trimmed by 5 bases and J by 3 bases, leaving 15 bases between them. CDR3 sequence reads: CASSLQKFRTDTQYF. The CDR3, as DNA: TGTGCCAGTAGTCTTCAGAAGTTTAGGACAGATACGCAGTATTTT.